This TCR beta chain was retrieved from a study of cytomegalovirus exposure and HLA in healthy donors. Of note for this clone: At the DNA level, this CDR3 is encoded by other sequences in the same sample as well.

Vbeta (60) and Jbeta (13) primers were used in the PCR. TCRdb keeps only in-frame clones here, not all; method: immunoSEQ multiplex PCR. The table lists some 200,000 clones. Trimming took 1 base from V and 2 from J, leaving 5 bases between them. Germline lookup yields CDR1 SGHTA and CDR2 FQGTGA. The CDR3 is 13 amino acids. The sample comprised PBMCs. The receptor comes from a woman between 18 and 30 years old in good health and CMV-seropositive. The rearrangement joins TRBV7-3 to TRBJ1-1; D uncertain. In DNA form, the CDR3 reads TGTGCCAGCAGCTTAAACACAAACACTGAAGCTTTCTTT. It translates to CASSLNTNTEAFF.